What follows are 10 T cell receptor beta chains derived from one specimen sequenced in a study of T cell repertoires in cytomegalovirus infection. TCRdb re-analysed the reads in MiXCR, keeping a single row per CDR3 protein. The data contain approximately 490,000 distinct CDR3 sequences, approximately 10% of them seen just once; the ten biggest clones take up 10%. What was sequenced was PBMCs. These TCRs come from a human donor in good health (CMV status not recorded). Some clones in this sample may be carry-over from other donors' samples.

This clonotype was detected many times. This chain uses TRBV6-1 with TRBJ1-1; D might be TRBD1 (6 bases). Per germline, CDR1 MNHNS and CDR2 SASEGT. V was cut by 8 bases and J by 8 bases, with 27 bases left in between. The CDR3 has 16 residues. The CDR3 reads CASHGGRRGLTREAFF. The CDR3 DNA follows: TGTGCCAGCCATGGGGGGCGGCGCGGCCTAACACGGGAAGCTTTCTTT.

CDR3 coding DNA: TGTGCCAGCAGTTTATGGCGGGAGGGCTACACCTTC. This codes for CASSLWREGYTF. The rearrangement uses TRBV12-3 or TRBV12-4 and TRBJ1-2; D gene ambiguous. V dropped 2 bases and J dropped 8 bases, with 9 bases sitting between them. The CDR3 is made up of 12 amino acids.

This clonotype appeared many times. CDR3 loop: CASSWTGTNEKLFF. DNA of the CDR3: TGTGCCAGCAGTTGGACAGGAACTAATGAAAAACTGTTTTTT. The V and J genes are TRBV28 and TRBJ1-4, with 7 bases lining up with TRBD1. The CDR3 loop spans 14 amino acids. Germline V CDR1 and CDR2: MDHEN, SYDVKM. V gave up 4 bases and J gave up 1 base; unmatched junction bases: 0.

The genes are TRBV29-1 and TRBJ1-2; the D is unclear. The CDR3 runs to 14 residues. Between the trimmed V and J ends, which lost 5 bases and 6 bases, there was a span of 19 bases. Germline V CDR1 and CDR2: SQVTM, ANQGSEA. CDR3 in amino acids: CSVQSLTQQHGYTF. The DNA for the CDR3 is TGCAGCGTTCAATCCCTAACACAGCAACATGGCTACACCTTC.

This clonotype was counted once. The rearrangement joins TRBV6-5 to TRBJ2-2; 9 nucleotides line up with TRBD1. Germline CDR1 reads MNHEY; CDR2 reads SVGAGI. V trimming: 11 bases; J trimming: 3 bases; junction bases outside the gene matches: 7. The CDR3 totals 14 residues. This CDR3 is CAGGRTGDTGELFF. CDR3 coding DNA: TGTGCCGGGGGGAGGACAGGGGACACCGGGGAGCTGTTTTTT.

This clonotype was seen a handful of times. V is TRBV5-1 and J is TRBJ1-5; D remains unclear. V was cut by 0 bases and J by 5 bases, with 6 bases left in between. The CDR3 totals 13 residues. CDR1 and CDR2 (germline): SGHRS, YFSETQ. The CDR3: CASSLELDQPQHF. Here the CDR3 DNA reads TGCGCCAGCAGCTTGGAGTTGGATCAGCCCCAGCATTTT.

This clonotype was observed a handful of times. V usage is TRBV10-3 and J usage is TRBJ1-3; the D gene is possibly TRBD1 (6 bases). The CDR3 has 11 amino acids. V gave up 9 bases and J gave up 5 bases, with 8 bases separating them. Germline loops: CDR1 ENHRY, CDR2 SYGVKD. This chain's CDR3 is CAIRDRNTIYF. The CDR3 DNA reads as TGTGCCATACGGGACAGAAACACCATATATTTT.

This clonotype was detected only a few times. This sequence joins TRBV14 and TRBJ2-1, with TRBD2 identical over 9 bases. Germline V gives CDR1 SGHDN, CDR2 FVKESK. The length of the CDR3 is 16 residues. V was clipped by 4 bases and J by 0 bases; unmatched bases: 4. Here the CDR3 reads CASSPLTSGSYNEQFF. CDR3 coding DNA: TGTGCCAGCAGCCCCCTGACTAGCGGCTCCTACAATGAGCAGTTCTTC.

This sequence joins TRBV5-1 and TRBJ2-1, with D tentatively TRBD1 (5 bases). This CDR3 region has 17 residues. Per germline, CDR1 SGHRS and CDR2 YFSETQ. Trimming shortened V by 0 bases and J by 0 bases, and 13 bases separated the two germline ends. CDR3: CASSLGVGASSYNEQFF. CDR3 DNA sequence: TGCGCCAGCAGCTTGGGGGTAGGGGCAAGCTCCTACAATGAGCAGTTCTTC.

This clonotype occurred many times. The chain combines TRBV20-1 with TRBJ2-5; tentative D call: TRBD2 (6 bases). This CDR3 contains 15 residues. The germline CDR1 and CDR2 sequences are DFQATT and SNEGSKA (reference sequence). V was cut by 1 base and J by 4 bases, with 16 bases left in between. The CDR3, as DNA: TGCAGTGCTAGAGCACCTTCCCCCGGGAGAGAGACCCAGTACTTC. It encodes CSARAPSPGRETQYF.